In its sample, the clone carrying this T cell receptor beta chain was seen once. The target antigen is unknown. Other nucleotide sequences from this sample produce the same CDR3. The donor cohort consisted entirely of Caucasian adults residing in Nashville, Tennessee. This specimen comes from a study of shared clonotypes between healthy human individuals. Study-wide context: Each donor contributed plates that comprised three CD4 naive, three CD4 memory, two CD8 naive and one CD8 memory.

Sequenced by immunoSEQ multiplex PCR; TCRdb stores in-frame clones only, minus some. The sample gives approximately 2.4 million clones, approximately 95% of which show up once; around 0.13% is in the top ten. V shed 4 bases, J shed 3 bases, and the junction held 9 bases outside the gene matches. In germline, CDR1 is SGHNT, CDR2 YYREEE (reference sequence). The CDR3 covers 15 residues. Findings and limits, study-wide: When compared with the clonotypes that were shared by all four sorted-subset donors, the non-shared clonotypes turned out to have lower generation probabilities.

The sequence came from a man aged 18 to 29 in good health. Sequencing input: naive CD4+ T cells sorted from blood. As to subset: CD45RA+ positively selected. This chain joins TRBV5-4 and TRBJ2-7, with 8 bases fitting TRBD1. The CDR3 nucleotides read TGTGCCAGCAGCCTCTCCGGGACAGGAATCTACGAGCAGTACTTC. As protein: CASSLSGTGIYEQYF.